What follows describes a single T cell receptor (beta chain). The CDR3 totals 14 residues. Germline CDR1 reads SGHRS; CDR2 reads YFSETQ. Germline trimming cut 4 bases from V and 6 bases from J; bases unmatched to any gene: 9. Reverse transcription of 450 to 500 ng total RNA with a constant-region primer produced TCR beta cDNA. Each TCR beta library was derived from three nested multiplex PCR rounds that employed slightly modified ARM-PCR. A C-beta reverse primer was combined with TRBV1-TRBV30 forward primers in the first two PCR rounds, and each round had around 11 cycles. Each CDR3 protein gets one entry after TCRdb re-called the multiplex PCR reads with MiXCR. Of about 200,000 distinct CDR3 sequences in the sample, less than 70% were seen once. This entry is derived from a study of tumor-infiltrating lymphocytes in primary liver carcinoma. Study in general: Every sample contained roughly 3.65 to 8 million productive TCRbeta reads, and these numbers were similar from one tissue type to another.

In addition to blood RNA drawn from unsorted whole blood, germline DNA was extracted. The source of this sequence is a woman between 55 and 75 years old with primary liver carcinoma and hepatitis B virus infection. The sample consisted of peripheral blood. V and J are TRBV5-1 and TRBJ1-1; the match to TRBD1 covers 7 bases. The CDR3 loop is CASSNTGVLSEAFF. CDR3 DNA: TGCGCCAGCAGCAACACAGGGGTACTGTCTGAAGCTTTCTTT.